This TCR beta chain was identified in a study of T cell responses to AZD1222 COVID-19 vaccine. Concerning this clone itself: An end of the junction differs from the germline gene, which may be a read error.

The assay was immunoSEQ multiplex PCR, and TCRdb's table has in-frame clones only and misses some. The sample includes around 45,000 clones, about 82% of them seen just once. The CDR3 sequence is 12 residues long. The germline CDR1 and CDR2 sequences are LNHDA and SQIVND (reference sequence). The sequencing used peripheral blood, collected 28 days after the second dose of the MenACWY control vaccine. The source is an adult who received the MenACWY meningococcal vaccine as a control. The chain has TRBV19 and TRBJ2-5; D unresolved. The CDR3 spells CASSMLEGSQDF. CDR3 in DNA: TGTGCCAGTAGTATGTTGGAAGGGTCGCAAGACTTC.